This entry concerns a single TCR beta chain. Here immunoSEQ multiplex PCR was the method, and the copy in TCRdb shows in-frame clones only, minus some. The table lists over 50,000 clones, about 91% of them singletons, with 4.3% in the top ten. The data originate from a study of technical replicates of blood from a few donors. Trimming stripped 4 bases from V and 7 bases from J, with 18 bases between. CDR1 and CDR2 from the germline V gene are SGHRS and YFSETQ. CDR3 length: 15 residues. The sequencing input was PBMCs. The sequence was collected from a human donor in good health. Some clones in this sample may be carry-over from other donors' samples. J is TRBJ1-5 and V is TRBV5-1; the D gene is possibly TRBD1 (6 bases). In DNA form, the CDR3 reads TGCGCCAGCAGCCGTGAGGGGGGGGTAGGGCAGCCCCAGCATTTT. This encodes CASSREGGVGQPQHF.